One and the same sample provided the 14 T cell receptor beta chains below, sequenced in a study of OX40 agonist ivuxolimab in advanced cancers. Generated by immunoSEQ multiplex PCR, the TCRdb table keeps only in-frame clones and is missing some. The repertoire holds around 70,000 clones, with over 80% as singletons. The sample was CD4+ or CD8+ T cells sorted from blood, taken in a trial of the OX40 agonist ivuxolimab. All receptors derive from an adult with an advanced solid tumor such as melanoma, head and neck, liver or kidney cancer.

Concerning this clone itself: Other nucleotide sequences in the sample specify the same CDR3. The chain recombines TRBV5-1 with TRBJ2-5, with D unclear. Per germline, CDR1 SGHRS and CDR2 YFSETQ. The CDR3 spans 11 residues. The V and J ends lost 1 base and 2 bases respectively, with 0 bases between them. Here the CDR3 reads CASSLQETQYF. The CDR3 nucleotides read TGCGCCAGCAGCTTGCAAGAGACCCAGTACTTC.

This sequence joins TRBV30 and TRBJ1-4, with D maybe TRBD1 (6 bases). Between the trimmed V and J ends, which lost 6 bases and 0 bases, there was a span of 17 bases. Germline V gene lookup returns CDR1 GTSNPN and CDR2 SVGIG (reference sequence). The CDR3 is 16 residues long. DNA of the CDR3: TGTGCCTGCTCCCAGAGGGGGGGTGCAACTAATGAAAAACTGTTTTTT. Protein: CACSQRGGATNEKLFF.

This clone is a singleton in its sample. The DNA of the CDR3 is TGTGCCAGCAGGCGGGCAGCGGGAGGGTCGCAGTTCTTC. Amino acids: CASRRAAGGSQFF. The V and J genes are TRBV6-5 and TRBJ2-1, with 10 bases that match TRBD2. This CDR3 is built from 13 residues. Germline assignment: CDR1 MNHEY and CDR2 SVGAGI. J was trimmed by 12 bases and V by 6 bases; bases with no gene match: 8.

This clone was detected a few times. V gene TRBV7-8 combines with J gene TRBJ2-2; no clear D. Germline V lookup: CDR1 SGHVS, CDR2 FQNEAQ. The ends were cut back, 6 bases at V and 1 base at J, with 9 bases in the middle. CDR3 size: 14 residues. The CDR3 is CASSEWGNTGELFF. CDR3 coding DNA: TGTGCCAGCAGTGAGTGGGGGAACACCGGGGAGCTGTTTTTT. The complete variable domain, with remaining parts taken from reference TRBV7-8 and TRBJ2-2, reads GAGVSQSPRYKVAKRGQDVALRCDPISGHVSLFWYQQALGQGPEFLTYFQNEAQLDKSGLPSDRFFAERPEGSVSTLKIQRTQQEDSAVYLCASSEWGNTGELFFGEGSRLTVL.

V usage is TRBV7-7 and J usage is TRBJ2-5, with TRBD2 matching over 7 bases. In germline, CDR1 is SSHAT, CDR2 FNYEAQ (reference sequence). V lost 4 bases and J lost 5; bases outside the gene matches: 13. The CDR3 covers 16 residues. CDR3 protein: CASSSQGLGEGETQYF. CDR3 coding DNA: TGTGCCAGCAGCTCCCAAGGGTTAGGGGAGGGCGAGACCCAGTACTTC.

The rearrangement uses TRBV5-1 and TRBJ2-2; TRBD1 matches 9 bases. This CDR3 spans 18 amino acids. The V segment lost 4 bases and the J segment 0 bases; nucleotides outside the gene matches: 10. The germline V gene has CDR1 SGHRS and CDR2 YFSETQ. CDR3 sequence (DNA): TGCGCCAGCAGCCCGCGACAGGGGGGCTTCGCGAACACCGGGGAGCTGTTTTTT. It is translated as CASSPRQGGFANTGELFF.

The CDR3 loop reads CASSLRTGLKTQYF. CDR3 DNA sequence: TGTGCCAGCAGCTTACGGACAGGGCTGAAGACCCAGTACTTC. The rearrangement joins TRBV28 to TRBJ2-5, with 8 bases aligning to TRBD1. The CDR3 is made up of 14 amino acids. Germline V gives CDR1 MDHEN, CDR2 SYDVKM. The trim removed 6 bases at V and 6 bases at J, leaving 9 bases unmatched.

This clone has just a few counts. The V and J genes are TRBV2 and TRBJ2-2, with 10 nucleotides matching TRBD2. This CDR3 is 15 amino acids long. The germline V gene encodes CDR1 SNHLY and CDR2 FYNNEI. The ends lost 6 bases at V and 6 bases at J; junction bases unmatched: 7. The CDR3 DNA reads TGTGCCAGCAGGATGACTAGCGGGTTGGCCGGGGAGCTGTTTTTT. As protein: CASRMTSGLAGELFF.

The chain recombines TRBV11-2 with TRBJ2-1; D remains unclear. The ends were cut back, 2 bases at V and 10 bases at J, with 6 bases in the middle. Germline CDR1 is SGHAT and CDR2 is FQNNGV. The CDR3 is made up of 11 amino acids. The CDR3 DNA is TGTGCCAGCAGCTTACGGGCCGAGCAGTTCTTC. As protein: CASSLRAEQFF.

J is TRBJ2-1 and V is TRBV10-3, with TRBD2 identical over 8 bases. In germline, CDR1 is ENHRY, CDR2 SYGVKD. V was pared by 9 bases and J by 6 bases, with 10 bases of the junction left unmatched. The CDR3 contains 14 residues. The CDR3 loop is CAISDSGRANEQFF. For the CDR3, the DNA is TGTGCCATTTCCGACTCCGGGAGGGCCAATGAGCAGTTCTTC.

V is TRBV11-2 and J is TRBJ2-5, with 9 bases matching TRBD1. Germline V gene sequence: CDR1 SGHAT, CDR2 FQNNGV. V was pared by 1 base and J by 5 bases, with 5 bases of the junction left unmatched. This CDR3 is 15 amino acids long. CDR3 in amino acids: CASSLGPTGGETQYF. The DNA of the CDR3 is TGTGCCAGCAGCTTAGGCCCGACAGGGGGGGAGACCCAGTACTTC.

The chain uses TRBV6-6 and TRBJ1-1; D is unclear. The V end lost 2 bases, the J end lost 4 bases, and 8 bases lay between the germline ends. Germline assignment: CDR1 MNHNY and CDR2 SVGAGI (reference sequence). The CDR3 has 13 amino acids. The CDR3 sequence is CASSYAKITEAFF. The CDR3 nucleotides are TGTGCCAGCAGTTACGCCAAGATCACTGAAGCTTTCTTT.

V usage is TRBV2 and J usage is TRBJ2-3; D may be TRBD2 (6 bases). The CDR3 length is 15 residues. CDR1 and CDR2 from the germline V gene are SNHLY and FYNNEI. V lost 8 bases and J 4 bases, leaving 19 bases between the germline ends. This CDR3 reads CASGAGTSRADTQYF. CDR3 DNA: TGTGCCAGCGGGGCGGGGACGTCAAGAGCAGATACGCAGTATTTT.

The V call is TRBV28, the J call TRBJ2-3, with D perhaps TRBD1 or TRBD2 (5 bases each). In germline, CDR1 is MDHEN, CDR2 SYDVKM. The CDR3 extends over 15 amino acids. Trimming took 8 bases from V and 4 from J, leaving 19 bases between them. In DNA form, the CDR3 reads TGTGCCAGCGCTCGGGACCAGCCGCACCCAGATACGCAGTATTTT. Protein: CASARDQPHPDTQYF.